A single sample gave rise to the 15 T cell receptor beta chains below, sequenced in a study of T-cell reconstitution after alpha-beta-depleted transplantation in children. Preparing the TCRbeta library involved the use of unique molecular identifiers. TCRdb re-called the PCR reads with MiXCR, one entry per CDR3 protein. The sample has 200,000 to 250,000 distinct CDR3 sequences; 6.5% to 9% are singletons. The sequencing here drew on PBMCs, mostly from graft donor cells, taken 180 days after TCRalphabeta/CD19-depleted stem cell transplant. Receptors were obtained from a male patient aged 5 to 17 who had a stem cell transplant for acute lymphoblastic leukemia, so the T cells may come from the graft donor.

This clonotype was observed many times. The J gene is TRBJ2-7, the V gene TRBV5-6, with TRBD2 matching over 7 bases. The CDR3 has 14 residues. Germline CDR1 and CDR2: SGHDT and YYEEEE. Unmatched junction bases numbered 10, after V lost 4 bases and J lost 6 bases. The CDR3 is CASSAMPGLSEQYF. The CDR3, as DNA: TGTGCCAGCAGCGCTATGCCGGGACTATCCGAGCAGTACTTC.

This clonotype has a count of ten or more. This sequence joins TRBV25-1 and TRBJ1-1, with TRBD1 as a possible D gene (5 bases). The CDR3 has 14 residues. The germline CDR1 and CDR2 sequences are MGHDK and SYGVNS. V lost 2 bases to trimming and J lost 1 base, with 8 bases between them. The CDR3 sequence is CASSEQGPNTEAFF. Here the CDR3 DNA reads TGTGCCAGCAGTGAACAGGGACCGAACACTGAAGCTTTCTTT.

This clonotype was detected many times. This chain links TRBV29-1 with TRBJ2-7; TRBD1 agrees at 10 bases. Germline CDR1 and CDR2: SQVTM and ANQGSEA. The CDR3 runs to 13 residues. The V and J ends lost 7 bases and 3 bases, in that order; junction bases with no gene match: 6. In DNA, the CDR3 is TGCAGCGGTTTGACAGGGGGCGGCTACGAGCAGTACTTC. Protein sequence: CSGLTGGGYEQYF.

This clonotype was counted many times. The chain joins TRBV10-3 to TRBJ2-4; TRBD1 agrees at 8 bases. Germline V gene sequence: CDR1 ENHRY, CDR2 SYGVKD. J lost 10 bases, V lost 8 bases, and 7 bases had no gene match. There are 12 residues in the CDR3. In nucleotides, the CDR3 is TGTGCCATCTCCCCGGGACAGGCTATTCAGTACTTC. Translation: CAISPGQAIQYF.

This clonotype was seen ten or more times. In DNA, the CDR3 is TGTGCCAGCAGCTTAGGACAGGGGGCTAATCAGCCCCAGCATTTT. Its protein product is CASSLGQGANQPQHF. The V call is TRBV5-5, the J call TRBJ1-5, with TRBD1 matching over 11 bases. CDR3 length: 15 residues. CDR1 and CDR2 from the germline V gene are SGHKS and YYEKEE (reference sequence). After removal of 2 bases from V and 4 bases from J, the junction contained 2 bases not matched to a gene.

The chain has TRBV20-1 and TRBJ1-2; a possible D gene is TRBD1 (5 bases). The CDR3 has 13 amino acids. Germline CDR1 is DFQATT and CDR2 is SNEGSKA (reference sequence). Trimming cost V 3 bases and J 0 bases, with 8 bases left between them. The DNA of the CDR3 is TGCAGTGCTAGGGGGGGGGCTAACTATGGCTACACCTTC. Its protein product is CSARGGANYGYTF.

This clonotype was seen at least ten times. The chain couples TRBV12-3 or TRBV12-4 to TRBJ2-5; D might be TRBD2 (6 bases). Deletions cut 5 bases from V and 2 bases from J, with 15 bases between. This CDR3 comprises 15 residues. The CDR3 loop is CASSPVGLTQETQYF. The DNA for the CDR3 is TGTGCCAGCAGTCCTGTGGGACTCACACAAGAGACCCAGTACTTC.

As regards this clonotype: A single base separates this from a much larger clone, so it may be a read error. This chain connects TRBV28 to TRBJ2-7, with 7 bases fitting TRBD2. CDR3 length equals 15 residues. Per the germline V gene, CDR1 is MDHEN and CDR2 is SYDVKM. This chain's CDR3 is CTSSPSSGQSYEQYF. CDR3 coding DNA: TGTACCAGCAGCCCCTCTAGCGGTCAATCCTACGAGCAGTACTTC.

This sequence joins TRBV18 and TRBJ2-3; 8 bases line up with TRBD2. The CDR3 extends over 17 amino acids. CDR1 is KGHSH, CDR2 LQKENI, per germline. V lost 2 bases to trimming and J lost 1 base; unmatched junction nucleotides: 8. CDR3 residues: CASSPIGLAPRTDTQYF. DNA of the CDR3: TGTGCCAGCTCACCAATTGGACTAGCCCCGCGCACAGATACGCAGTATTTT.

The chain has TRBV20-1 and TRBJ2-4; TRBD1 aligns across 9 bases. J gave up 3 bases and V 5 bases, and 2 bases lay outside the gene matches. Germline CDR1 is DFQATT and CDR2 is SNEGSKA (reference sequence). The CDR3 spans 13 residues. CDR3 protein: CSARDRVKNIQYF. DNA of the CDR3: TGCAGTGCTCGGGACAGGGTCAAAAACATTCAGTACTTC.

This clonotype was detected ten times or more. The genes are TRBV20-1 and TRBJ2-7; D unclear. Germline V lookup: CDR1 DFQATT, CDR2 SNEGSKA (reference sequence). V was trimmed by 7 bases and J by 0 bases, leaving 13 bases between them. The CDR3 is made up of 13 amino acids. This CDR3 is CSVESESSYEQYF. Written as DNA, the CDR3 is TGCAGTGTTGAGTCGGAGAGCTCCTACGAGCAGTACTTC.

This clonotype was detected ten times or more. The rearrangement uses TRBV6-5 and TRBJ1-2; D might be TRBD1 (6 bases). This CDR3 has 13 amino acids. Per germline, CDR1 MNHEY and CDR2 SVGAGI. Trimming cost V 2 bases and J 8 bases, with 12 bases left between them. The CDR3 loop reads CASSYARGGGYTF. CDR3 nucleotides: TGTGCCAGCAGTTACGCCAGGGGCGGAGGCTACACCTTC.

This clonotype was counted many times. The V gene is TRBV9, the J gene TRBJ1-2; D uncertain. The germline V gene encodes CDR1 SGDLS and CDR2 YYNGEE. Trimming removed 3 bases at V and 1 base at J, with 4 bases between. The CDR3 covers 12 residues. CDR3 loop: CASSGDNYGYTF. CDR3 nucleotide sequence: TGTGCCAGCAGCGGGGATAACTATGGCTACACCTTC. The full variable domain, in which reference TRBV9 and TRBJ1-2 provide the parts outside the CDR3, is DSGVTQTPKHLITATGQRVTLRCSPRSGDLSVYWYQQSLDQGLQFLIQYYNGEERAKGNILERFSAQQFPDLHSELNLSSLELGDSALYFCASSGDNYGYTFGSGTRLTVV.

Ten or more counts support this clonotype. V usage is TRBV11-2 and J usage is TRBJ2-7; 8 bases line up with TRBD2. The V segment lost 5 bases and the J segment 7 bases; nucleotides outside the gene matches: 13. The CDR3 is made up of 15 amino acids. CDR1 and CDR2 (germline): SGHAT, FQNNGV. The DNA for the CDR3 is TGTGCCAGCAGCCATACTAGCGGCCATCGAGGGGAGCAGTACTTC. Translating it yields CASSHTSGHRGEQYF.

The table lists this clonotype with many counts. V is TRBV2 and J is TRBJ1-1; D is perhaps TRBD1 (5 bases). The CDR3 extends over 12 amino acids. V gave up 8 bases and J gave up 5 bases, with 12 bases separating them. CDR1 SNHLY and CDR2 FYNNEI come from the germline V gene. The CDR3 nucleotides are TGTGCCAGCTTCCTCGCAGGGACTGAAGCTTTCTTT. It encodes CASFLAGTEAFF.